The 22 T cell receptor beta chains below come from one sample, sequenced in a study of Ad26.COV2.S vaccination and SARS-CoV-2 variants. Profiled with immunoSEQ multiplex PCR; TCRdb holds only in-frame clones, not every one. Among 46,000 or so clones listed, 65% to 90% were seen once. This specimen was peripheral blood, taken after recovery from COVID-19. The receptors here all came from a human donor who had recovered from COVID-19.

The chain links TRBV18 to TRBJ2-6, with 7 positions matching TRBD1. The germline gives CDR1 KGHSH, CDR2 LQKENI. This CDR3 has 18 amino acids. V was pared by 4 bases and J by 0 bases, with 9 bases of the junction left unmatched. The CDR3 nucleotides are TGTGCCAGCTCACTGACAGGGACCCACTCCTCTGGGGCCAACGTCCTGACTTTC. Its translation is CASSLTGTHSSGANVLTF.

The rearrangement joins TRBV30 to TRBJ2-5; TRBD1 matches at 8 bases. The junction had 10 bases not matched to a gene; V was cut back by 2 bases and J by 5 bases. The CDR3 is 15 residues long. From germline, CDR1 is GTSNPN and CDR2 SVGIG (reference sequence). The CDR3 loop reads CAWSFYGQGQETQYF. The CDR3 DNA reads as TGTGCCTGGAGTTTTTACGGACAGGGTCAGGAGACCCAGTACTTC.

The chain joins TRBV6-6 to TRBJ1-3; D is possibly TRBD1 (5 bases). The germline V and J ends were trimmed by 3 bases and 2 bases, with 11 bases remaining between them. The germline V gene encodes CDR1 MNHNY and CDR2 SVGAGI (reference sequence). This CDR3 comprises 15 residues. This chain's CDR3 is CASSYGRQTGNTIYF. The DNA for the CDR3 is TGTGCCAGCAGTTATGGGAGACAGACTGGAAACACCATATATTTT.

The V and J genes are TRBV5-4 and TRBJ2-1; no definite D call. Trimming stripped 3 bases from V and 0 bases from J, with 7 bases between. There are 14 residues in the CDR3. Germline CDR1 reads SGHNT; CDR2 reads YYREEE (reference sequence). The CDR3 protein is CASSSAASYNEQFF. CDR3 in DNA: TGTGCCAGCAGCTCCGCGGCCTCCTACAATGAGCAGTTCTTC.

This clone has more than one count but fewer than ten. The chain uses TRBV29-1 and TRBJ1-5, with 12 bases that match TRBD1. J was trimmed by 1 base and V by 6 bases; bases with no gene match: 7. The CDR3 is made up of 16 amino acids. Germline CDR1 SQVTM, CDR2 ANQGSEA. The CDR3 loop is CSVAGTGGQSNQPQHF. In DNA, the CDR3 is TGCAGCGTGGCCGGGACAGGGGGCCAAAGCAATCAGCCCCAGCATTTT.

The V call is TRBV6-2 or TRBV6-3, the J call TRBJ2-1; D is unresolved. CDR1 and CDR2 (germline): MNHEY, SVGEGT. V lost 2 bases, J lost 8 bases, and 22 bases lay in between. The CDR3 has 17 amino acids. In nucleotides, the CDR3 is TGTGCCAGCAGTTACATGCCCCGTAAATCGACCCACGATGAGCAGTTCTTC. Residues: CASSYMPRKSTHDEQFF.

The chain links TRBV6-5 to TRBJ1-4, with no clear D. In germline, CDR1 is MNHEY, CDR2 SVGAGI. Trimming took 6 bases from V and 2 from J, leaving 10 bases between them. The CDR3 has 14 residues. The CDR3 protein is CASRNRATNEKLFF. The CDR3 DNA reads TGTGCCAGCAGAAACCGGGCGACTAATGAAAAACTGTTTTTT.

This chain links TRBV7-2 with TRBJ1-1; D is unclear. Per germline, CDR1 SGHTA and CDR2 FQGNSA. The CDR3 sequence is 14 residues long. V was cut by 5 bases and J by 1 base, with 11 bases left in between. CDR3 DNA sequence: TGTGCCAGCAGCCTCATGCAGACGAACACTGAAGCTTTCTTT. This gives the protein CASSLMQTNTEAFF.

The chain couples TRBV9 to TRBJ2-2; maybe TRBD2 (5 bases). V was trimmed by 4 bases and J by 6 bases, leaving 10 bases between them. This CDR3 comprises 13 residues. The germline CDR1 and CDR2 sequences are SGDLS and YYNGEE. Here the CDR3 DNA reads TGTGCCAGCAGCCCTCTGGAGGCCGGGGAGCTGTTTTTT. Its translation: CASSPLEAGELFF.

This clone was seen once. The chain is built from TRBV27 and TRBJ2-5; no clear D. Germline V gene data show CDR1 as MNHEY and CDR2 as SMNVEV (reference sequence). V lost 3 bases and J 5 bases, leaving 4 bases between the germline ends. CDR3 length: 11 amino acids. CDR3 region: CASSFRETQYF. CDR3 bases: TGTGCCAGCAGTTTCCGGGAGACCCAGTACTTC.

V and J are TRBV27 and TRBJ2-2; D might be TRBD1 or TRBD2, each matching 5 bases. Germline V gene lookup returns CDR1 MNHEY and CDR2 SMNVEV (reference sequence). Trimming stripped 0 bases from V and 5 bases from J, with 13 bases between. The CDR3 contains 16 residues. DNA for the CDR3: TGTGCCAGCAGTTTATCGTTGGGGGAAGGAACCGGGGAGCTGTTTTTT. It codes for CASSLSLGEGTGELFF.

V gene TRBV30 combines with J gene TRBJ2-5, with TRBD2 identical over 7 bases. Germline-derived CDR1 and CDR2 are GTSNPN and SVGIG (reference sequence). With 1 base clipped from V and 6 bases from J, the junction kept 14 bases outside the gene matches. The CDR3 consists of 16 residues. The CDR3 sequence is CAWSEVRELLGKTQYF. The CDR3 DNA reads as TGTGCCTGGAGTGAGGTGCGGGAGCTCTTAGGGAAGACCCAGTACTTC.

The chain uses TRBV29-1 and TRBJ2-2; no firm D call. The CDR3 contains 12 residues. Trimming removed 7 bases from V and 3 bases from J, with 9 bases in between. Germline V gene lookup returns CDR1 SQVTM and CDR2 ANQGSEA. In nucleotides, the CDR3 is TGCAGCGCCCGATCGGACACCGGGGAGCTGTTTTTT. It translates to CSARSDTGELFF.

The rearrangement links TRBV11-2 to TRBJ1-2; no clear D. Trimming shortened V by 0 bases and J by 6 bases, and 5 bases separated the two germline ends. This CDR3 has 12 amino acids. Germline values: CDR1 SGHAT, CDR2 FQNNGV. CDR3 in amino acids: CASSLDHDGYTF. The CDR3 coding sequence is TGTGCCAGCAGCTTAGATCATGATGGCTACACCTTC. Full variable domain (missing parts from reference TRBV11-2 and TRBJ1-2): EAGVAQSPRYKIIEKRQSVAFWCNPISGHATLYWYQQILGQGPKLLIQFQNNGVVDDSQLPKDRFSAERLKGVDSTLKIQPAKLEDSAVYLCASSLDHDGYTFGSGTRLTVV.

The chain is built from TRBV6-5 and TRBJ1-1; TRBD1 matches 7 bases. With 6 bases clipped from V and 2 bases from J, the junction kept 6 bases outside the gene matches. The CDR3 is made up of 14 amino acids. Per the germline V gene, CDR1 is MNHEY and CDR2 is SVGAGI. The CDR3 DNA is TGTGCCAGCAGATTGGGACAGACTAACACTGAAGCTTTCTTT. The encoded protein is CASRLGQTNTEAFF.

This chain uses TRBV5-6 with TRBJ1-1; D is unclear. V lost 0 bases and J 0 bases, leaving 12 bases between the germline ends. Germline V lookup: CDR1 SGHDT, CDR2 YYEEEE. The CDR3 extends over 16 amino acids. The CDR3 is CASSLEKGDLNTEAFF. The CDR3 bases are TGTGCCAGCAGCTTGGAAAAGGGCGACTTGAACACTGAAGCTTTCTTT. Variable domain in full (rest from reference TRBV5-6 and TRBJ1-1): DAGVTQSPTHLIKTRGQQVTLRCSPKSGHDTVSWYQQALGQGPQFIFQYYEEEERQRGNFPDRFSGHQFPNYSSELNVNALLLGDSALYLCASSLEKGDLNTEAFFGQGTRLTVV.

The rearrangement links TRBV6-1 to TRBJ1-5; D remains ambiguous. The V end was cut by 2 bases, the J end by 5 bases, with 7 bases between. CDR1 is MNHNS and CDR2 is SASEGT in the germline V gene. The CDR3 length is 13 residues. The CDR3 reads CASSETLDQPQHF. DNA of the CDR3: TGTGCCAGCAGTGAAACTCTCGATCAGCCCCAGCATTTT.

The rearrangement joins TRBV5-5 to TRBJ2-1, with D unresolved. Germline CDR1 SGHKS, CDR2 YYEKEE (reference sequence). This CDR3 comprises 15 residues. Deletions cut 0 bases from V and 3 bases from J, with 10 bases between. The CDR3 spells CASSLGDLGYNEQFF. The CDR3 coding sequence is TGTGCCAGCAGCTTGGGTGATTTGGGCTACAATGAGCAGTTCTTC.

V and J are TRBV10-2 and TRBJ2-7, with D hard to call. The CDR3 runs 11 residues. The germline V gene encodes CDR1 WSHSY and CDR2 SAAADI. V shed 3 bases and J shed 3 bases, with 3 bases lying between them. CDR3 DNA: TGCGCCAGCAGTGAACGCTACGAGCAGTACTTC. Translation gives CASSERYEQYF.

The chain is built from TRBV2 and TRBJ2-5, with D hard to call. V was trimmed by 3 bases and J by 2 bases, leaving 7 bases between them. CDR1 is SNHLY and CDR2 is FYNNEI in the germline V gene. The CDR3 has 13 amino acids. In DNA form, the CDR3 reads TGTGCCAGCAGTGATTTAGAACAAGAGACCCAGTACTTC. Its translation is CASSDLEQETQYF. The full variable domain, its missing parts supplied by reference TRBV2 and TRBJ2-5, is EPEVTQTPSHQVTQMGQEVILRCVPISNHLYFYWYRQILGQKVEFLVSFYNNEISEKSEIFDDQFSVERPDGSNFTLKIRSTKLEDSAMYFCASSDLEQETQYFGPGTRLLVL.

This clone was picked up a small number of times. The gene calls are TRBV9 and TRBJ1-2; TRBD1 is a possible D gene (6 bases). Germline loops: CDR1 SGDLS, CDR2 YYNGEE. Between the trimmed V and J ends, which lost 3 bases and 4 bases, there was a span of 19 bases. This CDR3 region has 16 residues. The CDR3 region has the DNA TGTGCCAGCAGCGAGGGGCTAGGGCAGGGGCCCTATGGCTACACCTTC. It is translated as CASSEGLGQGPYGYTF.

This clone occurred once. The chain combines TRBV5-5 with TRBJ1-6, with TRBD1 as a possible D gene (5 bases). Per the germline V gene, CDR1 is SGHKS and CDR2 is YYEKEE (reference sequence). This CDR3 contains 13 residues. V was trimmed by 6 bases and J by 7 bases, leaving 11 bases between them. The CDR3 is CASNREGNSPLHF. The CDR3 DNA is TGTGCCAGCAATCGAGAGGGGAATTCACCCCTCCACTTT.